Detailed here is one T cell receptor (beta chain). As yet, its antigen is unknown. This specimen comes from a study of early T cells in non-severe SARS-CoV-2 infection. In the study overall: The sequenced material was bulk RNA from unsorted whole blood, and its chains were unpaired.

Whole-study results and caveats: Missing private and CD4 specificities, VDJdb matching favored anti-spike CD8 responses.

TCRdb processed the 5' RACE reads anew with MiXCR; each CDR3 protein has one entry. The sample lists under 45,000 distinct CDR3 sequences; about 7.4% were seen once. The sequence derives from an adult who was a healthcare worker with PCR-confirmed SARS-CoV-2 infection or an uninfected control (not recorded which). The input for sequencing was whole blood, taken at baseline.

CDR3 DNA: TGCAGTGCTAGAGAGGGGACAGGGGGCTCCTACGAGCAGTACTTC. Its protein is CSAREGTGGSYEQYF. The genes are TRBV20-1 and TRBJ2-7; TRBD1 agrees at 11 bases. Germline lookup yields CDR1 DFQATT and CDR2 SNEGSKA (reference sequence). The junction had 1 base not matched to a gene; V was cut back by 0 bases and J by 0 bases. This CDR3 is built from 15 residues.